A selection of T cell receptor beta chains follows, all from one sample in a study of shared clonotypes between healthy human individuals. Generated by immunoSEQ multiplex PCR, the TCRdb table keeps only in-frame clones and is missing some. The sample yields 2,500,000 or so clones, around 93% seen once. The specimen sequenced was naive CD4+ T cells from PBMCs. These receptor sequences come from a man between 18 and 29 years old in good health. Some clones in this sample may be carry-over from other donors' samples. The CDR3 runs from the conserved cysteine through the conserved F or W. The D gene is left open where the match is weak. The size of a clone is reported for some rows only, either as once, few or many, or as a class for expanded clones.

J | V | size | D | DNA | CDR3
TRBJ2-3 | TRBV13 | NA | NA | TGTGCCAGCAGCTTAGGGTGGAGGGGCTTCTCTAGCACAGATACGCAGTATTTT | CASSLGWRGFSSTDTQYF
TRBJ2-6 | TRBV11-3 | NA | NA | TGTGCCAGCAGCTTATCGGTGTTTGGAGGGATTACTGGGGCCAACGTCCTGACTTTC | CASSLSVFGGITGANVLTF
TRBJ2-1 | TRBV28 | NA | TRBD2 | TGTGCCAGCAGCCGGACTAGCGGGAGTGGCAATGAGCAGTTCTTC | CASSRTSGSGNEQFF
TRBJ2-5 | TRBV18 | once | NA | TGTGCCAGCTCACAGGGAAGTCGAGAGACCCAGTACTTC | CASSQGSRETQYF
TRBJ2-7 | TRBV7-8 | NA | TRBD1 | TGTGCCAGCAGCTTAGATTCACGGGCAGGGGGCTTATCCGAGCAGTACTTC | CASSLDSRAGGLSEQYF
TRBJ2-3 | TRBV5-1 | NA | NA | TGCGCCAGCAGCTTCCACGGAGACCGCACAGATACGCAGTATTTT | CASSFHGDRTDTQYF
TRBJ1-1 | TRBV5-4 | NA | NA | TGTGCCAGCAGCTTGAAGTATCGGGGAGACACTGAAGCTTTCTTT | CASSLKYRGDTEAFF
TRBJ2-1 | TRBV5-1 | NA | TRBD2 | TGCGCCAGCAGCTTGGCCGGGACTAGCGGCGATGAGCAGTTCTTC | CASSLAGTSGDEQFF
TRBJ1-1 | TRBV5-1 | once | NA | TGCGCCAGCAGCTTAGGTCCTGAACGGGGCGAGAACACTGAAGCTTTCTTT | CASSLGPERGENTEAFF
TRBJ2-4 | TRBV4-2 | NA | TRBD2 | TGTGCCAGCAGCCAAAGACTAGCGGGAGCAGTCAACATTCAGTACTTC | CASSQRLAGAVNIQYF
TRBJ2-6 | TRBV7-3 | NA | TRBD1 | TGTGCCAGCAGCTTAATGGGGACAGGGGGCGCTGGGGCCAACGTCCTGACTTTC | CASSLMGTGGAGANVLTF
TRBJ2-1 | TRBV7-3 | NA | TRBD2 | TGTGCCAGCAGCTTAACCGTTGGCGGGAGCAATGAGCAGTTCTTC | CASSLTVGGSNEQFF
TRBJ2-3 | TRBV7-9 | NA | NA | TGTGCCAGCAGCTCCCGAGGTGCTGGGACAGATACGCAGTATTTT | CASSSRGAGTDTQYF
TRBJ2-3 | TRBV29-1 | once | NA | TGCAGCGTCCAAACAGGGAGAGGAGCAGATACGCAGTATTTT | CSVQTGRGADTQYF
TRBJ2-3 | TRBV4-3 | once | NA | TGCGCCAGCAGCCAAGATCAGGCGGGATGGGGTACAGATACGCAGTATTTT | CASSQDQAGWGTDTQYF
TRBJ1-1 | TRBV19 | once | NA | TGTGCCAGTAGTATTAGTCCGGCGAACACTGAAGCTTTCTTT | CASSISPANTEAFF
TRBJ1-1 | TRBV11-2 | NA | TRBD1 | TGTGCCAGCAGCTTATGGGCAGGGGGCACTGAAGCTTTCTTT | CASSLWAGGTEAFF
TRBJ2-2 | TRBV11-3 | NA | NA | TGTGCCAGCAGCTTAGCTCTGACAGGAACTGGGGAGCTGTTTTTT | CASSLALTGTGELFF
TRBJ2-6 | TRBV6-6 | NA | TRBD1 | TGTGCCATTGGGACAGCAAACTCTGGGGCCAACGTCCTGACTTTC | CAIGTANSGANVLTF
TRBJ2-7 | TRBV27 | NA | NA | TGTGCCAGCAGTTTATATAGCCCCACCTTTGACGAGCAGTACTTC | CASSLYSPTFDEQYF
TRBJ1-5 | TRBV14 | few | NA | TGTGCCAGCAGCCAAGGGATGGGTCAGCCCCAGCATTTT | CASSQGMGQPQHF
TRBJ2-3 | TRBV28 | NA | TRBD1 | TGTGCCAGCAGTTCCGCGGGACAGGGACCAGATACGCAGTATTTT | CASSSAGQGPDTQYF
TRBJ2-7 | TRBV5-8 | NA | TRBD2 | TGTGCCAGCAGCCCGGGACTAGCGGGAGTTTGGATCTACGAGCAGTACTTC | CASSPGLAGVWIYEQYF
TRBJ2-7 | TRBV7-2 | NA | TRBD2 | TGTGCCAGCAGGAGGACTAGCGAGAACTACGAGCAGTACTTC | CASRRTSENYEQYF
TRBJ1-1 | TRBV11-2 | NA | TRBD1 | TGTGCCAGCAGCCGAGTAAACAGGGGAATGAACACTGAAGCTTTCTTT | CASSRVNRGMNTEAFF
TRBJ2-5 | TRBV7-9 | NA | NA | TGTGCCAGCAGCTCTCGGGAGACGGAGACCCAGTACTTC | CASSSRETETQYF
TRBJ1-5 | TRBV28 | NA | TRBD1 | TGTGCCAGCAGTTTTTACAGGGGAAGTCAGCCCCAGCATTTT | CASSFYRGSQPQHF
TRBJ1-2 | TRBV30 | few | NA | TGTGCCTGGCAGGTTTTCTTGGGCTACACCTTC | CAWQVFLGYTF
TRBJ1-4 | TRBV6-5 | NA | TRBD1 | TGTGCCAGCAGTTCCGGGACAGGGGCTGAAAAACTGTTTTTT | CASSSGTGAEKLFF
TRBJ1-1 | TRBV6-6 | NA | TRBD1 | TGTGCCAGCAGTTACGAGACAGGGGGCAGGACTGAAGCTTTCTTT | CASSYETGGRTEAFF
TRBJ2-7 | TRBV11-2 | NA | NA | TGTGCCAGCGGCCCAGGGGCCTACGAGCAGTACTTC | CASGPGAYEQYF
TRBJ1-3 | TRBV27 | NA | TRBD1 | TGTGCCAGCAGTTTAGTGGGACAGGGGACAGGAAACACCATATATTTT | CASSLVGQGTGNTIYF
TRBJ1-2 | TRBV5-1 | NA | TRBD1 | TGCGCCAGCAGCTTTCAGGGGGCCGGAGGCTACACCTTC | CASSFQGAGGYTF
TRBJ2-7 | TRBV5-1 | NA | TRBD2 | TGCGCCAGCAGCTTGGGGGGGACGACTAGCGGGAGTATCTACGAGCAGTACTTC | CASSLGGTTSGSIYEQYF
TRBJ2-1 | TRBV25-1 | NA | TRBD1 | TGTGCCAGCAGTGAATTAACAGGGGCCTACAATGAGCAGTTCTTC | CASSELTGAYNEQFF
TRBJ1-1 | TRBV2 | NA | NA | TGTGCCAGCCGGAGGAACACTGAAGCTTTCTTT | CASRRNTEAFF
TRBJ2-3 | TRBV5-1 | NA | NA | TGCGCCAGCAGTTCCGGACTGGCTACTAGCACAGATACGCAGTATTTT | CASSSGLATSTDTQYF
TRBJ2-6 | TRBV5-1 | NA | NA | TGCGCCAGCAGCTTCTCTTTGGGACGTGGGGCCAACGTCCTGACTTTC | CASSFSLGRGANVLTF
TRBJ1-2 | TRBV5-6 | NA | NA | TGTGCCAGCAGCCTACGCCGACCCTATGGCTACACCTTC | CASSLRRPYGYTF
TRBJ2-5 | TRBV29-1 | NA | NA | TGCAGCGTCGCCCTTAGCAGGGAAGAGACCCAGTACTTC | CSVALSREETQYF
TRBJ2-5 | TRBV4-1 | NA | TRBD1 | TGCGCCAGCAGCCAAGGACAGGGCGATCGAGAGACCCAGTACTTC | CASSQGQGDRETQYF
TRBJ1-2 | TRBV27 | NA | NA | TGTGCCAGCAGTCGGAATAACTATGGCTACACCTTC | CASSRNNYGYTF